These 5 T cell receptor beta chains share one sample of origin, sequenced in a study of blood T cell repertoires in COVID-19 (dated by TCRdb to the early 2020s). Library preparation was by the immunoSEQ multiplex PCR assay. TCRdb obtained this table from immuneACCESS and retained in-frame rearrangements with V and J assigned. These tables miss some clones; where compared with another copy, unresolved V genes account for less than half of the shortfall, and the remainder is unexplained. The sample table shows about 300,000 clones, and approximately 89% are seen once. The biggest ten clones account for about 2.7% of the sample. The sequenced sample was PBMCs or T cells enriched from blood (not recorded which). These TCRs come from a woman younger than 35 who had recovered from COVID-19.

This sequence joins TRBV12-3 or TRBV12-4 and TRBJ2-7; D is unclear. Between the trimmed V and J ends, which lost 2 bases and 6 bases, there was a span of 11 bases. This CDR3 spans 13 amino acids. CDR3 region: CASSLTTNSEQYF. CDR3 DNA: TGTGCCAGCAGTTTAACTACAAATAGCGAGCAGTACTTC.

The gene calls are TRBV10-2 and TRBJ1-5; tentative D call: TRBD1 (5 bases). Germline V gene lookup returns CDR1 WSHSY and CDR2 SAAADI. This CDR3 comprises 14 residues. Trimming removed 1 base at V and 7 bases at J, with 11 bases between. The CDR3 sequence is CASSEWRGRQPQHF. The DNA of the CDR3 is TGCGCCAGCAGTGAGTGGAGGGGAAGACAGCCCCAGCATTTT.

J is TRBJ1-1 and V is TRBV5-1, with D perhaps TRBD1 (5 bases). V gave up 0 bases and J gave up 4 bases, with 16 bases separating them. Germline V gives CDR1 SGHRS, CDR2 YFSETQ. There are 16 residues in the CDR3. CDR3 loop: CASSLGWGGLGTEAFF. For the CDR3, the DNA is TGCGCCAGCAGCTTGGGCTGGGGGGGTCTAGGCACTGAAGCTTTCTTT.

This chain joins TRBV15 and TRBJ1-2; no firm D call. The CDR3 loop spans 12 amino acids. The V and J ends lost 8 bases and 8 bases respectively, with 15 bases between them. The germline CDR1 and CDR2 sequences are LNHNV and YYDKDF (reference sequence). CDR3 nucleotide sequence: TGTGCCACCGACGGTAGGCCGGGGGGCTACACCTTC. Translating gives CATDGRPGGYTF.

This sequence joins TRBV11-3 and TRBJ2-7; D unclear. Germline-derived CDR1 and CDR2 are SGHNT and YENEEA. V dropped 5 bases and J dropped 2 bases, with 10 bases sitting between them. The CDR3 is 13 amino acids. CDR3 sequence: CASSRLQTYEQYF. The DNA of the CDR3 is TGTGCCAGCAGCCGTCTCCAGACCTACGAGCAGTACTTC.